This T cell receptor beta chain was identified in a study of shared clonotypes between healthy human individuals. Study-wide context: Donors had three CD4 naive, three CD4 memory, two CD8 naive and one CD8 memory plate apiece.

In the naive CD8 group, cells lacked CD45RO and were positively selected for CCR7, so terminally differentiated effector memory CD45RA+ cells were left out. The germline V gene has CDR1 LNHNV and CDR2 YYDKDF (reference sequence). Trimming cost V 5 bases and J 1 base, with 15 bases left between them. This CDR3 comprises 15 residues. This clone was seen a single time. Its cognate antigen is unknown. The table came from immunoSEQ multiplex PCR; TCRdb's copy has only in-frame clones and leaves some out. The sample comprises about 820,000 clones, more than 85% of which are singletons, and more than 20% rests with the top ten. Study-wide points: Naive subsets generally exceeded memory subsets in estimated richness. The four-donor shared clonotypes exceeded non-shared clonotypes in generation probability, with non-shared ones scoring lower. The study drew on few donors, limiting represented genetic and exposure-history diversity.

What was sequenced was naive CD8+ T cells sorted from blood. The V gene is TRBV15, the J gene TRBJ2-7; tentatively, D is TRBD2 (5 bases). The clonotype originates from a man under 40 in good health. DNA of the CDR3: TGTGCCACCAGCCTAGGACGGACGGGATCCTACGAGCAGTACTTC. Translation gives CATSLGRTGSYEQYF. Variable domain in full (rest from reference TRBV15 and TRBJ2-7): DAMVIQNPRYQVTQFGKPVTLSCSQTLNHNVMYWYQQKSSQAPKLLFHYYDKDFNNEADTPDNFQSRRPNTSFCFLDIRSPGLGDTAMYLCATSLGRTGSYEQYFGPGTRLTVT.